This T cell receptor beta chain was profiled in a study of T cells in narcolepsy (dated by TCRdb to 2017 to 2018). Some background on the complete study: Patients with narcolepsy type 1 or type 2 (NT1, NT2) and healthy control donors were enrolled in the study. The study used TCR Vbeta sequencing to track clonotypes in blood and CSF while looking for autoreactive T cells in narcolepsy patients that target self-antigens of hypocretin neurons (hypocretin, TRIB2).

This clone was recorded once. Its cognate antigen has yet to be identified. Nothing much larger sits one base from this clone, and base qualities are not available. Memory CD4+ T cells were sorted ex vivo from peripheral blood of narcolepsy patients and healthy controls for TCR Vbeta sequencing. Reading the germline V gene gives CDR1 KGHSY and CDR2 FQNENV. The junction carries 11 bases between V and J, which are trimmed by 2 bases and 3 bases respectively. The CDR3 numbers 15 residues from cysteine through phenylalanine. This entry keeps only the CDR3 DNA: 45 bases, framed from base 1. What the study reported, not specific to this receptor: Some blood memory CD4+ repertoires from patients and controls contained no sequences matching autoreactive T cell clones. Numbers of sequenced blood memory CD4+ clonotypes were comparable, averaging about 40,000 in patients and approximately 34,000 in controls. According to the report, autoreactive clonotypes were detected serially in the blood of the same patients and of different patients, but not in healthy controls. In plots comparing CSF and blood CD4+ T cell clonotypes from the same patient, HCRT-specific and TRIB2-specific autoreactive clonotypes were highlighted.

Library preparation was by the immunoSEQ multiplex PCR assay. TCRdb holds this immuneACCESS table with in-frame rearrangements only. Some clones are missing; in checked studies, unresolved V genes explain under half, and the rest has no known cause. A total of about 30,000 clones appear in this sample, roughly four fifths of them only once. Clones ranked in the top ten supply about 3% of the sample. This TCR was recovered from a human donor with narcolepsy. Sequencing was carried out using CD45RA- memory CD4+ T cells from PBMCs. In light of the paper, this sample's cell subset or site label describes: memory T cells sorted ex vivo from peripheral blood. The chain couples TRBV16 to TRBJ1-5; matching of 5 bases hints at TRBD1 as the D gene. Here is the DNA: TGTGCCAGCAGCCAAAATAGGGGTACCAATCAGCCCCAGCATTTT. This gives the protein CASSQNRGTNQPQHF.